This entry describes one T cell receptor (beta chain). Which antigen it targets is not known. No quality values exist for individual bases; no much larger clone is one base distant. From a lookup of the germline V gene, CDR1 and CDR2 are MNHEY and SVGEGT. The germline V and J ends show losses of 5 bases and 4 bases respectively, and no gene match explains 7 bases of the junction. The cysteine opens and the phenylalanine closes a CDR3 of 15 amino acids. Only the CDR3 part of the read is kept: 45 bases, read in frame from the first base. In the prospective study, participants were roughly 18 to 100 years old, resided in 24 geographic areas of the United States, and were enrolled through a virtual design. In the prospective study, cohorts were assigned on the basis of participant-reported clinical history obtained from a screening survey and a study questionnaire. In the prospective study, mobile phlebotomists collected whole blood, serum and a nasopharyngeal or oropharyngeal swab from each participant. Prospective study participants could optionally give additional blood draws and questionnaires over a 2-month period. Before DNA extraction, blood samples from the prospective study were shipped at room temperature or frozen.

This sample was included in a study of blood T cell repertoires in COVID-19 (dated by TCRdb to 2020 to 2022). About the investigation overall: Samples covering the acute and convalescent phases of COVID-19 were provided by collaborators in the United States, Italy and Spain. The material from the prospective study consisted of cDNA or gDNA derived from T cells, B-cell-depleted T cells, or PBMCs. Subjects who had been exposed to COVID-19, were actively infected with it, or had recovered from it provided the deeply sampled blood TCRbeta repertoires that made up the dataset. The repertoires were released in a freely available public database meant as a resource for research on the immune response to SARS-CoV-2. Samples were obtained from the ongoing ImmuneRACE study (first 160 participants) and from 1,254 subjects provided by 6 global collaborators. A de-identified subject ID, COVID-19 status, age in years and sex were almost always included in the sample metadata. HLA class I and class II types, where available, came from metadata supplied by the sample provider rather than from assay-based typing.

The study at large found these results: How much clinical and demographic metadata was included differed by source and by participant, and the metadata was provided uncurated.

The immunoSEQ Assay, a bias-controlled multiplex PCR, was used to amplify TCRbeta CDR3 regions from genomic DNA. The published analysis was carried out like this. The number of nucleated cells in each sample was estimated from the amplification of reference gene primers within the assay. Sequence reads were collapsed and filtered to measure the absolute abundance of every unique TCRbeta CDR3 rearrangement. For each sample, productive Simpson clonality was calculated as the square root of Simpson's diversity index over productive rearrangements. TCRdb mirrors the immuneACCESS table, restricted to in-frame sequences. Some clones are absent from its copies; in checked studies, under half trace to an unresolved V gene, and the reason for the others is unknown. Clone size and the V and J calls come from that table; the DNA yielded D and trimming. The sample includes about 230,000 clones, with approximately 89% observed a single time. Around 4% of the sample rests with the top ten.

Material for sequencing was PBMCs or T cells enriched from blood (not recorded which). This receptor was identified in a woman younger than 45 with acute COVID-19. The sequence links TRBV6-2 or TRBV6-3 to TRBJ2-3, and TRBD1 aligns with 9 junction nucleotides. In nucleotides, the sequence is TGTGCCAGCAGTCTGACAGGGGGGCTTTCAGATACGCAGTATTTT. Translated, this is CASSLTGGLSDTQYF.